This T cell receptor (beta chain) was captured by sequencing in a study of technical replicates of blood from several donors. The germline gives CDR1 MDHEN, CDR2 SYDVKM. This CDR3 comprises 14 residues. V shed 7 bases and J 1 base; nucleotides not matched to a gene: 5. The table came from immunoSEQ multiplex PCR; TCRdb's copy has only in-frame clones and leaves some out. The table has 100,000 or so clones, about 94% seen once. The chain has TRBV28 and TRBJ2-3; 7 bases match TRBD1. The source is a human donor in good health. The specimen was T cells isolated from PBMCs. CDR3 protein: CASITGAGTDTQYF. CDR3 DNA sequence: TGTGCCAGCATTACAGGGGCCGGCACAGATACGCAGTATTTT.